This T cell receptor (beta chain) was identified in a study of cytomegalovirus exposure and HLA in healthy donors (dated by TCRdb to between 2016 and 2019). In terms of the full investigation: According to an earlier analysis of several hundred of the donors, 150 million to 200 million T cells yielded 100 million or so unique TCR beta sequences and 250 to 350 Gb of sequence data. A later analysis re-examined previously published TCR beta repertoires from 610 or so donors and added high-resolution HLA genotyping to investigate patterns of TCR occurrence. High-throughput TCR immunosequencing, statistical association of individual TCRs with disease status, and machine learning were combined to predict cytomegalovirus infection status. Of the roughly 410 genotyped donors, 65% to 90% were placed in the genetic ancestry cluster associated with self-reported Caucasian donors. Every repertoire in the discovery cohort had been generated on one and the same sequencing platform. The study aimed to test whether signatures of past pathogen exposure could be identified by cataloging public T cell receptors. The study profiled the T cell repertoires of hundreds of subjects by immunosequencing and related them to cytomegalovirus serostatus. Four to six DR-DQ haplotypes were handled as single units for association and clustering, since linkage in the cohort was strong. Donor age, sex, ethnicity and CMV serostatus were collected together with the repertoire data. An earlier analysis of 587 of the donors used high-throughput TCR beta sequencing to judge whether each TCR beta V gene segment behaved as functional or pseudogenic. A later genetic analysis used genome-wide SNP genotypes for about 65% of the 666 donors, treating that subset as a discovery cohort. The number of typed donors differed by locus: roughly 629-640 for A, B, C, DRB1 and DQB1; approximately 540 for DQA1; 606 for DPA1; and approximately 450 for DPB1. Besides the first cohort of around 670 subjects, a separate validation cohort made up of around 120 different subjects was used. HLA typing covered class I and class II loci at four-digit resolution. An early release that covered about 600 HLA-typed donors contained around 330 gigabases of sequencing data and 85 million to 100 million unique TCR sequences. Rather than using new phenotypic data, the later analysis identified candidate immune exposures from TCR beta sequences and from how often those sequences occurred across donors. Across roughly 420 genotyped donors of the cohort, an average of about 240,000 unique TCR beta nucleotide sequences per donor were sequenced, and roughly 20% of those sequences were non-productive. Summary of the overall study and its limitations: The classifier was reported to diagnose cytomegalovirus status with high specificity and sensitivity in both the original and validation cohorts. In a later analysis, most CMV-associated TCR beta chains were found to appear HLA-restricted, with HLA associations seemingly driven largely by CMV exposure. Strong co-occurrence of HLA alleles, especially DR and DQ, made assigning TCR associations to individual alleles difficult. The earlier analysis of approximately 540 of the donors excluded seventeen rarely observed V segments, including chromosome 9 orphons, because counts were too low. In this cohort, only TCR beta chains were sequenced, and detectable features were limited by the absence of alpha or paired-chain data. Some IMGT-functional V segments, including TRBV6-2 and TRBV6-3, could not be told apart with the 87-base-pair reads, so those segments were excluded. Most TCR sequences were seen in very few donors, while some public TCRs were found in many individuals. Linkage disequilibrium might explain the correlated functional status among segregating V segments, but an unknown experimental factor could not be ruled out. Compared with equally common non-associated chains, HLA-associated TCR beta chains in a later analysis were more clonally expanded and had lower generation probabilities. Several of the top co-occurrence clusters appeared to be linked to parvovirus B19, influenza, CMV and Epstein-Barr virus, according to a later analysis. In the study, 150 to 200 TCR beta chains were listed as associated with cytomegalovirus. Immune exposure information for the cohort was limited to CMV serostatus. In vitro tests confirmed that a few of the cytomegalovirus-associated TCR beta chains recognize cytomegalovirus antigens. Roughly uniform sequencing depth across donors was assumed in presence/absence analyses, although this assumption may not hold. In an earlier analysis of some 500 of the donors, most TCR beta V segments appeared in productive rearrangements about 90% or about 30% of the time, broadly matching IMGT annotations. Because HLA typing was missing for some donors at each locus, association tests included only the typed subset. In a later analysis, TCR association rates were found to vary across HLA loci, with the most associated TCRs seen for DRB1 alleles and the fewest for HLA-C alleles. V-gene and J-gene trimming of TCR beta chains was associated with a missense DCLRE1C variant in a later genetic analysis, and the association was replicated in an independent cohort. In a later analysis, around 15,000 TCR beta sequences were associated with specific HLA alleles at a false discovery rate of 0.05. The sequencing pipeline was judged likely to have produced a cluster of highly shared sequence variants as a technical artifact. A further reported finding was that TCR beta sequences accurately predicted the HLA-A and HLA-B alleles for most subjects in the first cohort. According to a later genetic analysis, donors in an Asian-associated ancestry cluster had fewer N-insertions in productive TCRs than the approximately 650-donor mean. According to the authors, the approach could potentially be generalized to other disease states and immunological phenotypes.

The cohort was made up of 500 to 850 healthy bone marrow donors. At the time of sampling, all cohort members were nominally healthy, though unrecorded immune exposures were likely present. The donor was CMV seropositive and belonged to the group of 270 or so seropositive cohort members. A peripheral blood sample was provided by each donor, and peripheral blood mononuclear cells were used for TCR beta sequencing. The Qiagen DNeasy Blood Extraction Kit was used to extract genomic DNA from the blood cell samples. Note on this clone: This clone's antigen is unknown. Base quality data are lacking; no much larger clone is found one base away.

To prepare the library, the immunoSEQ multiplex PCR assay was applied. For the multiplex PCR, a mixture combining 60 forward primers for TCR Vbeta segments and 13 reverse primers for TCR Jbeta segments was used. The CDR3 region of rearranged TCR beta genes was amplified from genomic DNA with a multiplex PCR assay. Amplified TCR beta libraries were sequenced as 87-base-pair reads on the Illumina HiSeq System. As for the authors' bioinformatics: A later analysis counted tens of millions of unique TCR beta chains across the 666 repertoires, and roughly 9.9 million of these chains were shared by at least two donors. Raw reads were error-corrected and collapsed into unique sequences by a nearest-neighbor algorithm in which closely related sequences were merged to remove PCR and sequencing errors. V, D and J gene segments were assigned by aligning CDR3 sequences to IMGT reference sequences. For a sequence to be retained, a match of at least six nucleotides was required to both a V gene segment and a J gene segment. A rearrangement counted as productive if the CDR3 had no stop codons and remained in frame with V and J, and every other rearrangement counted as non-productive. Following IMGT convention, CDR3 was defined as the stretch from the second conserved V-encoded cysteine up to the conserved J-encoded phenylalanine. Sequences without an unambiguous match to a single V gene segment were excluded from the earlier analysis of a few hundred of the donors. An earlier analysis of 500 to 600 of the donors classified V segments as functional when productive rearrangements were above 56.7% and as segregating when the standard deviation between donors was above 5%. A statistical classification framework was built for diagnosing cytomegalovirus status from the catalog of TCR beta chain sequences. A later analysis assigned V and J genes by comparing TCR nucleotide sequences with IMGT/GENE-DB human TR gene sequences. Using the TCRdist pipeline, a later analysis assigned CDR3 sequences along with most-parsimonious VDJ recombination scenarios. In a later analysis, every TCR beta chain was defined by the combination of its CDR3 amino acid sequence and its V-gene family, and reads without a unique V-gene family were dropped. As a way to deal with suspected cross-contamination and a sequencing artifact, a later analysis dropped approximately 590 nucleotide sequences that were highly shared and had low generation probability. In a later analysis, a clonal expansion index was calculated for each public chain from normalized within-repertoire ranks of inferred template counts. In a later analysis, generation probabilities were computed using a VDJ recombination model fitted to out-of-frame rearrangements, and the results were checked against IGoR. A later analysis scored TCR-TCR, TCR-HLA and TCR-CMV co-occurrence with hypergeometric tests, applying a repertoire-size bias correction to TCR pairs. In a later analysis, false discovery rates were estimated by permuting HLA or CMV assignments 20 times. In a later analysis, co-occurring TCRs were grouped with DBSCAN, and TCRdist sequence similarity was added when clustering was performed within HLA-allele-positive subsets. For co-occurrence clustering, repertoires with fewer than 30,000 or more than 120,000 public chains were excluded, along with several repertoires with anomalous nucleotide sharing. Not all clones reach the TCRdb copy of this immuneACCESS table, which keeps in-frame sequences only. Checked studies attribute under half of the gap to unresolved V genes and leave the rest unexplained. From that table come the V and J calls and clone size; the DNA was used to work out D and trimming. The sample table lists around 78,000 clones, 72% of them with a count of one. The ten largest account for around 10% of the sample.

Reading the germline V gene (reference sequence) gives CDR1 SEHNR and CDR2 FQNEAQ. V is pared back by 6 bases and J by 6 bases, with 12 bases lying between the germline termini. From the cysteine up to the phenylalanine, the CDR3 has a length of 12 residues. Here the CDR3 DNA is all that survives: 36 bases in frame from base 1. Sequencing used PBMCs. The V and J genes are TRBV7-9 and TRBJ2-7; a confident D gene designation cannot be given. The origin of this receptor is a woman in her 40s in good health and CMV-seropositive. DNA sequence: TGTGCCAGCAGTTTCCTAGGTAGCGAGCAGTACTTC. The encoded protein is CASSFLGSEQYF.